This T cell receptor (beta chain) was observed in a study of T cells expressing NK-cell markers. CDR1 and CDR2 from the germline V gene are DFQATT and SNEGSKA (reference sequence). The CDR3 covers 20 residues. TCRdb processed the 5' RACE reads again and assigns one entry to each CDR3 protein, with no DNA. The repertoire table contains about 260,000 distinct CDR3 sequences. The sequenced sample consisted of blood T cells: a sorted CD56 or NKG2C T cell subset, CD4+ or CD8+ T cells, or bulk PBMC T cells (not recorded which). This clonotype originated in a man aged 18 to 29 in good health. The chain recombines TRBV20-1 with TRBJ2-4; TCRdb lists TRBD2, though no DNA is available to test this call. CDR3 in amino acids: CSAEPGLAGIQYLAKNIQYF.